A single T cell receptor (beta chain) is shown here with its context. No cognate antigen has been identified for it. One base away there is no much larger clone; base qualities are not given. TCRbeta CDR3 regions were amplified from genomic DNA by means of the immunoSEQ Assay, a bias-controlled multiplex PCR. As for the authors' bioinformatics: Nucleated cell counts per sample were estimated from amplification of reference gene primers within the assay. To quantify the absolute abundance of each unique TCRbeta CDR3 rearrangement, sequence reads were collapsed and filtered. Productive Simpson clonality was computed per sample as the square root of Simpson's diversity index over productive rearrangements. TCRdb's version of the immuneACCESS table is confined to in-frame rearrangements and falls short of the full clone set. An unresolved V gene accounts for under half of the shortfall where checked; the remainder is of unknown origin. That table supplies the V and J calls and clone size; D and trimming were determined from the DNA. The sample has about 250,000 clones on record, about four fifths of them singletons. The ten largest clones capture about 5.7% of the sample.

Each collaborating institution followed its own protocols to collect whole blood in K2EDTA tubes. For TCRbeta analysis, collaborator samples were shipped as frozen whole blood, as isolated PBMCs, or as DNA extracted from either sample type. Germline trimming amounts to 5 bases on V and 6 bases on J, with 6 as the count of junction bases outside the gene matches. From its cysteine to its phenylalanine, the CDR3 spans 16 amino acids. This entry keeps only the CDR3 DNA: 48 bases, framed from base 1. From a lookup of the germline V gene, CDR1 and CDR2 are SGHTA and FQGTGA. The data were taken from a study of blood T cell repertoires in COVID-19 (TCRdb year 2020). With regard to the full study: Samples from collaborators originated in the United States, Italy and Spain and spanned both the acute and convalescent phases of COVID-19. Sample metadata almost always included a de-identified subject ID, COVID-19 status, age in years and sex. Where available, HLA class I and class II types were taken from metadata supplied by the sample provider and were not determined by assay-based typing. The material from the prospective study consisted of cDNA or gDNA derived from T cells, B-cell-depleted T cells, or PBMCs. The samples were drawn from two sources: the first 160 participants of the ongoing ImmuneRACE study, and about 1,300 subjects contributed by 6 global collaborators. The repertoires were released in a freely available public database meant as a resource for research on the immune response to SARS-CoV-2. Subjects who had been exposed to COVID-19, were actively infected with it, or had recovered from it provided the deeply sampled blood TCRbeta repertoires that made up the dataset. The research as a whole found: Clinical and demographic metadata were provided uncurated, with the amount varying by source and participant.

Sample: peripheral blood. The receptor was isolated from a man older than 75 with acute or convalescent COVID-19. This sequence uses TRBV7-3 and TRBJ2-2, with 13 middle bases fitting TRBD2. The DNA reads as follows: TGTGCCAGCAGCCGGACTAGCGGGAGTCCGGCCGGGGAGCTGTTTTTT. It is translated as CASSRTSGSPAGELFF.